Here is one T cell receptor beta chain with its context. This sample is drawn from a study of radiotherapy plus CTLA-4 blockade in lung cancer. The assay was immunoSEQ multiplex PCR, and TCRdb's table has in-frame clones only and misses some. This sample yields about 59,000 clones, of which roughly three quarters are seen a single time; about 3.1% belongs to the top ten. The CDR3 sequence is 14 residues long. V was pared by 1 base and J by 0 bases, with 4 bases between. Germline CDR1 LNHNV, CDR2 YYDKDF (reference sequence). The material sequenced was peripheral blood, taken from a patient treated with radiotherapy plus ipilimumab. This chain uses TRBV15 with TRBJ1-3; D unresolved. The TCR was taken from a human donor with non-small cell lung cancer who had a complete response to radiotherapy plus ipilimumab. CDR3 DNA sequence: TGTGCCACCAGCAGAGGAGACTCTGGAAACACCATATATTTT. This sequence encodes CATSRGDSGNTIYF.